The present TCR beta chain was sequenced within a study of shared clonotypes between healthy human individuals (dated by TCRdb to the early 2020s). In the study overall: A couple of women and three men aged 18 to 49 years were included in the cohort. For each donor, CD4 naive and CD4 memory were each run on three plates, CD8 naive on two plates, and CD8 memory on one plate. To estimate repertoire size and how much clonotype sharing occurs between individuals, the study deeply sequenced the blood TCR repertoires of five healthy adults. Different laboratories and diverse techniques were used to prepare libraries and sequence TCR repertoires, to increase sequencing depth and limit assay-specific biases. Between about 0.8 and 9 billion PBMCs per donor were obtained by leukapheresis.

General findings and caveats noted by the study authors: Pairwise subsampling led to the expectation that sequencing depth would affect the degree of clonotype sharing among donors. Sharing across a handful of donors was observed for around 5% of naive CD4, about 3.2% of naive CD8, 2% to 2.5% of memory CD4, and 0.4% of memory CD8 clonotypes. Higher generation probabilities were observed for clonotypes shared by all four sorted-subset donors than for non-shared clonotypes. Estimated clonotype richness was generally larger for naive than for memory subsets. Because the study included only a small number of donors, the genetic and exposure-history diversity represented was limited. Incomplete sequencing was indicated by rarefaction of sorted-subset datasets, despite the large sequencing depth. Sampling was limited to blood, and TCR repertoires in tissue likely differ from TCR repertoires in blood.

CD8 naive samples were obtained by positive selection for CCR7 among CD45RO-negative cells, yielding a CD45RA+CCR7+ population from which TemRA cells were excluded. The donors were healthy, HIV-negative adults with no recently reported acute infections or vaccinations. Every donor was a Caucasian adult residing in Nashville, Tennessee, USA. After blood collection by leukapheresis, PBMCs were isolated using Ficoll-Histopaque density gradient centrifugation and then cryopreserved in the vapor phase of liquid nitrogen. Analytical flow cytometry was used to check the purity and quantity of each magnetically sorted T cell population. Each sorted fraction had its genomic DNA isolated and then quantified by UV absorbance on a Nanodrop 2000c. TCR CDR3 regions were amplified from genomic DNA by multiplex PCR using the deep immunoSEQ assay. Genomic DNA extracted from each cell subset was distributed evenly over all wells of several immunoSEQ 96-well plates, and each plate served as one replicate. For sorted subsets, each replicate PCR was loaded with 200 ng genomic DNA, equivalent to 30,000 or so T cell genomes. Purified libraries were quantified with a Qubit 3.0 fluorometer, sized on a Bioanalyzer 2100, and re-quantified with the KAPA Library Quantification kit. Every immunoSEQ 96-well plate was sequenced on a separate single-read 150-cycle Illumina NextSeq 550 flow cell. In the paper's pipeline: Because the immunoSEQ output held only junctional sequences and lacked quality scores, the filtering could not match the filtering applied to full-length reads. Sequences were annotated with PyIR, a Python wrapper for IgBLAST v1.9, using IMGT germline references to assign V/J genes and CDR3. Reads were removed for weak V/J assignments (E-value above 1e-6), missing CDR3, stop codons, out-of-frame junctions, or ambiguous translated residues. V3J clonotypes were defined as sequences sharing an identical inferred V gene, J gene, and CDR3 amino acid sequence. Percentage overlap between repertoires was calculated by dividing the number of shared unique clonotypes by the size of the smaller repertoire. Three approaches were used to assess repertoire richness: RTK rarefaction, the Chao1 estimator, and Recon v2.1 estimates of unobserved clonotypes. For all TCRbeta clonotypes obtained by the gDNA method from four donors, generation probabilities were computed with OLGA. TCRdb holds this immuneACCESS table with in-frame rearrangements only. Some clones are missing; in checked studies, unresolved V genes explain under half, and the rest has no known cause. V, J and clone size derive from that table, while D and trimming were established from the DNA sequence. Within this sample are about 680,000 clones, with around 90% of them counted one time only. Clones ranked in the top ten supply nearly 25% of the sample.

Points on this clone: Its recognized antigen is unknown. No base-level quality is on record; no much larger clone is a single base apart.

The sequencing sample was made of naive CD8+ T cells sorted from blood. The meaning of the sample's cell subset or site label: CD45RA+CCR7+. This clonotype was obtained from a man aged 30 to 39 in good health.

The CDR3 has the sequence CASSLSGPAGDSNEQFF. Here is the DNA: TGTGCCAGCAGTTTAAGTGGCCCAGCGGGAGATAGCAATGAGCAGTTCTTC. The chain uses TRBV28 and TRBJ2-1; the central 8 bases match TRBD2. The germline V end is reduced by 2 bases and the J end by 6 bases; junction bases left unmatched: 12. Measured from the cysteine to the phenylalanine, the CDR3 is 17 residues long. CDR3 DNA is the only sequence kept; it has 51 bases, read in frame from the first base. The germline V gene encodes CDR1 MDHEN and CDR2 SYDVKM.